Below are 9 T cell receptor beta chains sequenced from a single sample in a study of OX40 agonist ivuxolimab in advanced cancers. Profiling relied on immunoSEQ multiplex PCR, and the TCRdb table lists in-frame clones only, not all of them. The sample consists of approximately 10,000 clones, roughly two thirds of them appearing once. The sample in question was CD4+ or CD8+ T cells sorted from blood, obtained in a trial of the OX40 agonist ivuxolimab. The receptors come from an adult with an advanced solid tumor such as melanoma, head and neck, liver or kidney cancer.

The CDR3 protein is CASSFTFTGELFF. Here the CDR3 DNA reads TGTGCCAGCAGTTTTACCTTCACCGGGGAGCTGTTTTTT. The chain carries TRBV27 and TRBJ2-2, with unresolved D. The CDR3 totals 13 residues. V dropped 3 bases and J dropped 4 bases, with 6 bases sitting between them. The germline gives CDR1 MNHEY, CDR2 SMNVEV (reference sequence).

V and J are TRBV11-2 and TRBJ2-5; TRBD2 agrees at 9 bases. Germline V CDR1 and CDR2: SGHAT, FQNNGV. This CDR3 contains 15 residues. V lost 4 bases, J lost 2 bases, and 5 bases stayed unmatched. In nucleotides, the CDR3 is TGTGCCAGCAGCTCAGCGGGAGGAAAACAAGAGACCCAGTACTTC. This gives the protein CASSSAGGKQETQYF.

The chain recombines TRBV27 with TRBJ2-2, with D hard to call. CDR1 is MNHEY and CDR2 is SMNVEV in the germline V gene (reference sequence). The ends were cut back, 2 bases at V and 6 bases at J, with 4 bases in the middle. CDR3 length equals 12 residues. The CDR3 DNA sequence: TGTGCCAGCAGTTTACTTGCCGGGGAGCTGTTTTTT. Protein product: CASSLLAGELFF.

This chain connects TRBV2 to TRBJ2-3, with 8 bases fitting TRBD2. CDR3 length: 15 residues. Germline lookup yields CDR1 SNHLY and CDR2 FYNNEI. The V and J ends lost 2 bases and 2 bases, in that order; junction bases with no gene match: 3. CDR3 residues: CASSELAGSTDTQYF. CDR3 DNA sequence: TGTGCCAGCAGTGAACTAGCGGGCTCCACAGATACGCAGTATTTT.

The J gene is TRBJ1-3, the V gene TRBV19; no definite D call. With 3 bases removed from V and 0 bases from J, the gap between germline ends came to 12 bases. From germline, CDR1 is LNHDA and CDR2 SQIVND (reference sequence). CDR3 size: 16 residues. The CDR3 DNA reads TGTGCCAGTAGTATTGGTGTCACCGGCTCTGGAAACACCATATATTTT. Residues: CASSIGVTGSGNTIYF.

About this clone: The germline gene is not matched at one end of the junction; a read error may be the cause. The rearrangement links TRBV10-3 to TRBJ2-1; 12 nucleotides agree with TRBD2. The CDR3 is 16 amino acids. CDR1 is ENHRY and CDR2 is SYGVKD in the germline V gene. The CDR3 loop is CASSDRTSGVNNEQFF. In DNA, the CDR3 is TGTGCCAGCAGTGATCGGACTAGCGGGGTTAACAATGAGCAGTTCTTC.

This sequence joins TRBV19 and TRBJ1-5; no clear D. Germline assignment: CDR1 LNHDA and CDR2 SQIVND (reference sequence). V was clipped by 6 bases and J by 0 bases, with 12 bases between them. This CDR3 contains 15 residues. CDR3 DNA: TGTGCCAGTAGCCAATTCTTCTATAGCAATCAGCCCCAGCATTTT. Its protein is CASSQFFYSNQPQHF.

The V call is TRBV10-1, the J call TRBJ2-3, with 10 bases matching TRBD2. The junction had 9 bases not matched to a gene; V was cut back by 3 bases and J by 6 bases. This CDR3 spans 16 amino acids. The germline V gene encodes CDR1 WNHNN and CDR2 SYGVQD (reference sequence). The CDR3 coding sequence is TGCGCCAGCAGTGATGTTCTAGCGGGAGTCGGGGATACGCAGTATTTT. It is translated as CASSDVLAGVGDTQYF.

The J gene is TRBJ2-7, the V gene TRBV5-1, with D perhaps TRBD1 (6 bases). CDR1 SGHRS and CDR2 YFSETQ come from the germline V gene. CDR3 length: 14 residues. V lost 0 bases, J lost 5 bases, and 12 bases lay in between. The CDR3 sequence is CASSLGLGANEQYF. As DNA, the CDR3 is TGCGCCAGCAGCTTGGGGCTGGGGGCCAACGAGCAGTACTTC.